These 15 T cell receptor beta chains were all obtained from the same sample, sequenced in a study of blood T cell repertoires in COVID-19. The repertoire was sequenced with immunoSEQ multiplex PCR; TCRdb's copy has only in-frame clones and lacks some. The sample contains 250,000 to 350,000 clones, roughly 85% of which appear only once. Specimen: PBMCs or T cells enriched from blood (not recorded which). All receptors derive from a woman aged 40 to 50 who had recovered from COVID-19.

This clone has a handful of counts. Other DNA sequences in this sample translate to the same CDR3. This chain links TRBV11-2 with TRBJ2-7; 7 positions match TRBD1. Trimming cost V 3 bases and J 4 bases; bases outside gene matches: 0. Germline V lookup: CDR1 SGHAT, CDR2 FQNNGV. This CDR3 has 12 amino acids. This chain's CDR3 is CASSLDRYEQYF. The CDR3 region has the DNA TGTGCCAGCAGCTTGGACAGGTACGAGCAGTACTTC.

The chain has TRBV9 and TRBJ2-2; D is uncertain. Trimming cost V 4 bases and J 2 bases, with 6 bases left between them. The CDR3 totals 13 residues. Per the germline V gene, CDR1 is SGDLS and CDR2 is YYNGEE. CDR3 amino acids: CASSPYNTGELFF. The CDR3 coding sequence is TGTGCCAGCAGCCCCTATAACACCGGGGAGCTGTTTTTT.

V is TRBV25-1 and J is TRBJ1-5; 8 bases are shared with TRBD1. CDR1 and CDR2 (germline): MGHDK, SYGVNS. The CDR3 loop spans 17 amino acids. The V segment lost 8 bases and the J segment 1 base; nucleotides outside the gene matches: 13. The CDR3 DNA reads TGTGCCAGCCTCGGACAGGGATTGTGGTGGAGCAATCAGCCCCAGCATTTT. This sequence encodes CASLGQGLWWSNQPQHF.

The chain uses TRBV2 and TRBJ1-2; D is unclear. The germline CDR1 and CDR2 sequences are SNHLY and FYNNEI. V dropped 6 bases and J dropped 4 bases, with 6 bases sitting between them. This CDR3 has 11 amino acids. In nucleotides, the CDR3 is TGTGCCAGCAGGACTGCCTATGGCTACACCTTC. Protein product: CASRTAYGYTF. The full variable domain, rest sourced from reference TRBV2 and TRBJ1-2, is EPEVTQTPSHQVTQMGQEVILRCVPISNHLYFYWYRQILGQKVEFLVSFYNNEISEKSEIFDDQFSVERPDGSNFTLKIRSTKLEDSAMYFCASRTAYGYTFGSGTRLTVV.

The V and J genes are TRBV5-1 and TRBJ2-2, with 9 bases lining up with TRBD2. The CDR3 contains 14 residues. Per the germline V gene, CDR1 is SGHRS and CDR2 is YFSETQ. Trimming removed 8 bases from V and 6 bases from J; junction bases left unmatched: 8. The CDR3 region is CASTRREGPGELFF. Written as DNA, the CDR3 is TGCGCCAGTACAAGGCGGGAGGGCCCCGGGGAGCTGTTTTTT.

This chain links TRBV2 with TRBJ2-1; 9 nucleotides align to TRBD1. The V and J ends lost 6 bases and 3 bases, in that order; junction bases with no gene match: 3. Germline loops: CDR1 SNHLY, CDR2 FYNNEI. This CDR3 is 14 amino acids long. The CDR3 loop is CASRTGQGYNEQFF. The CDR3 DNA reads TGTGCCAGCAGGACGGGACAGGGCTACAATGAGCAGTTCTTC. The variable domain in full, completed from reference TRBV2 and TRBJ2-1, reads EPEVTQTPSHQVTQMGQEVILRCVPISNHLYFYWYRQILGQKVEFLVSFYNNEISEKSEIFDDQFSVERPDGSNFTLKIRSTKLEDSAMYFCASRTGQGYNEQFFGPGTRLTVL.

The chain employs TRBV9 and TRBJ1-1; possible D gene TRBD1, 6 bases. Germline V CDR1 and CDR2: SGDLS, YYNGEE. V was trimmed by 3 bases and J by 4 bases, leaving 16 bases between them. This CDR3 spans 15 amino acids. The CDR3: CASSASTGYGTEAFF. For the CDR3, the DNA is TGTGCCAGCAGCGCCTCCACAGGGTACGGCACTGAAGCTTTCTTT.

This clone was found once. The gene calls are TRBV19 and TRBJ1-4; D possibly corresponds to TRBD1 (5 bases). CDR1 LNHDA and CDR2 SQIVND come from the germline V gene (reference sequence). The V gene lost 5 bases and the J gene lost 6 bases, with 25 bases spanning the gap. The CDR3 extends over 18 amino acids. The CDR3 sequence: CASSGRIWGTDLDEKLFF. For the CDR3, the DNA is TGTGCCAGTAGTGGGAGGATATGGGGGACGGATTTGGATGAAAAACTGTTTTTT.

The chain employs TRBV7-9 and TRBJ2-1; 8 bases fit TRBD2. Looked up from germline, CDR1 is SEHNR and CDR2 is FQNEAQ (reference sequence). CDR3 length: 15 amino acids. Trimming removed 1 base from V and 8 bases from J; junction bases left unmatched: 7. The CDR3: CASSLEGSGRYEQFF. CDR3 coding DNA: TGTGCCAGCAGCTTAGAGGGGAGCGGGAGATATGAGCAGTTCTTC.

This chain links TRBV19 with TRBJ2-7, with TRBD1 matching over 10 bases. The length of the CDR3 is 15 residues. In germline, CDR1 is LNHDA, CDR2 SQIVND (reference sequence). With V trimmed by 5 bases and J by 4 bases, 8 bases remained unmatched. CDR3 bases: TGTGCCAGTAGTTCCGGCGGGACAGGGGATTACGAGCAGTACTTC. This gives the protein CASSSGGTGDYEQYF.

V is TRBV7-9 and J is TRBJ2-5, with a weak D call TRBD2 (6 bases). The V end was cut by 5 bases, the J end by 5 bases, with 12 bases between. Germline CDR1 is SEHNR and CDR2 is FQNEAQ (reference sequence). The CDR3 has 13 amino acids. The CDR3 loop reads CASSRLGGETQYF. DNA of the CDR3: TGTGCCAGCAGCCGACTAGGCGGGGAGACCCAGTACTTC.

The rearrangement uses TRBV10-3 and TRBJ2-5; 12 nucleotides line up with TRBD2. The CDR3 has 15 residues. V was clipped by 4 bases and J by 1 base; unmatched bases: 1. Germline V gene sequence: CDR1 ENHRY, CDR2 SYGVKD. This chain's CDR3 is CAISAGLAGQETQYF. The CDR3 bases are TGTGCCATCAGTGCGGGACTAGCGGGCCAAGAGACCCAGTACTTC.

This clone was found once. The V and J genes are TRBV7-9 and TRBJ2-5; 7 positions match TRBD1. The CDR3 is made up of 15 amino acids. CDR1 is SEHNR, CDR2 FQNEAQ, per germline (reference sequence). J lost 5 bases, V lost 2 bases, and 8 bases had no gene match. The CDR3 coding sequence is TGTGCCAGCAGCTTAAACAGGGGAACGTGGGAGACCCAGTACTTC. Translated, it gives CASSLNRGTWETQYF.

Regarding this clone: Other nucleotide sequences from this sample produce the same CDR3. This chain links TRBV7-2 with TRBJ1-1, with unresolved D. Trimming shortened V by 1 base and J by 1 base, and 4 bases separated the two germline ends. The CDR3 loop spans 13 amino acids. CDR1 and CDR2 (germline): SGHTA, FQGNSA. In nucleotides, the CDR3 is TGTGCCAGCAGCTTAGGGCAGAACACTGAAGCTTTCTTT. Its protein product is CASSLGQNTEAFF.

This clone was seen a few times. The chain employs TRBV6-5 and TRBJ2-1, with TRBD2 as a possible D gene (6 bases). Germline V CDR1 and CDR2: MNHEY, SVGAGI. The CDR3 is 16 residues long. V was pared by 2 bases and J by 2 bases, with 13 bases between. CDR3 nucleotides: TGTGCCAGCAGTTACAATTACGGGAGCCCCTACAATGAGCAGTTCTTC. It is translated as CASSYNYGSPYNEQFF.